This TCR beta chain was documented in a study of shared clonotypes between healthy human individuals. Unmatched junction bases numbered 3, after V lost 1 base and J lost 4 bases. From germline, CDR1 is SGHVS and CDR2 FNYEAQ. This CDR3 has 14 residues. The table came from immunoSEQ multiplex PCR; TCRdb's copy has only in-frame clones and leaves some out. Altogether 2,100,000 or so clones are present, 95% being singletons, with the ten largest covering approximately 0.13%. The TCR comes from a man aged 18 to 35 in good health. The material sequenced was naive CD4+ T cells sorted from blood. Regarding subset: CD45RA+ positively selected. The chain uses TRBV7-6 and TRBJ2-7, with TRBD1 matching over 8 bases. The CDR3 region has the DNA TGTGCCAGCAGCTTAGGGACAGGGAGTTACGAGCAGTACTTC. Its translation: CASSLGTGSYEQYF.